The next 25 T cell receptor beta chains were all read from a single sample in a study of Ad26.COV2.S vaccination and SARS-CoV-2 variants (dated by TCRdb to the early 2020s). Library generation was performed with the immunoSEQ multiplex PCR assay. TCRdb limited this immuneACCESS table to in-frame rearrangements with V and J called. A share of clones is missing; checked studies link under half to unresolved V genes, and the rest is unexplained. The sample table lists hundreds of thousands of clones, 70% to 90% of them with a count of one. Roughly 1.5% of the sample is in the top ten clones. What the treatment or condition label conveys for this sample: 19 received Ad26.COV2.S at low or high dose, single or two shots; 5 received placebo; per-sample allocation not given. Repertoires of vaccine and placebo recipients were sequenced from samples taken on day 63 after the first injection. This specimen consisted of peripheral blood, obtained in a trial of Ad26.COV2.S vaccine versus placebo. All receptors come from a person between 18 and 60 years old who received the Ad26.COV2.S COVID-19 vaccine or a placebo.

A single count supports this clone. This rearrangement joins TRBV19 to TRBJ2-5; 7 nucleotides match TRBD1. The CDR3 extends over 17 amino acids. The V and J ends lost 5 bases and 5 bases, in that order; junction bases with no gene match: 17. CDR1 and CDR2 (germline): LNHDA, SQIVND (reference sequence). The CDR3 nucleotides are TGTGCCAGTAGTGAGTGGACAGGTCCCAAATCGCGGGAGACCCAGTACTTC. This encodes CASSEWTGPKSRETQYF.

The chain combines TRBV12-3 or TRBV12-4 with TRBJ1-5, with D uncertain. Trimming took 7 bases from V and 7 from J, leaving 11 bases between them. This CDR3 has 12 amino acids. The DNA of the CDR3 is TGTGCCAGCACCCATGCGGGCCAGCCCCAGCATTTT. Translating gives CASTHAGQPQHF.

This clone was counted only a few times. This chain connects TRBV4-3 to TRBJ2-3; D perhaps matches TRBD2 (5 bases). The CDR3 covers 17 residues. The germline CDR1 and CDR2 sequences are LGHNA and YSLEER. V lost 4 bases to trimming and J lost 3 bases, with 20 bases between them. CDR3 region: CASSPLGPREGTDTQYF. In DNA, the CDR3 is TGCGCCAGCAGCCCCCTAGGACCCCGCGAGGGAACAGATACGCAGTATTTT.

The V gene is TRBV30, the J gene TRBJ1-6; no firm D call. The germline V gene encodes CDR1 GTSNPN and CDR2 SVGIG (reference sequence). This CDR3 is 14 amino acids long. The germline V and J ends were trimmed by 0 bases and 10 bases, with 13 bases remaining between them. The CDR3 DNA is TGTGCCTGGAGTGTCCGGACGGGAGACTCACCCCTCCACTTT. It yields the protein CAWSVRTGDSPLHF.

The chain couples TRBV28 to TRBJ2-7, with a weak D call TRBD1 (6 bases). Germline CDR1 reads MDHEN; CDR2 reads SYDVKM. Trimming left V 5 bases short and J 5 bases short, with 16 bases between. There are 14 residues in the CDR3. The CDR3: CASSPQQGVDEQYF. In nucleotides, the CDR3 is TGTGCCAGCAGTCCTCAACAGGGAGTCGACGAGCAGTACTTC.

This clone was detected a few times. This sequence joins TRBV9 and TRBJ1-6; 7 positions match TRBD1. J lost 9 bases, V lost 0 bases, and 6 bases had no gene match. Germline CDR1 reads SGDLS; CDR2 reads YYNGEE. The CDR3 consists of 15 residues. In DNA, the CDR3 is TGTGCCAGCAGCGTAGATGGGACAGAGGGTTCACCCCTCCACTTT. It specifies CASSVDGTEGSPLHF.

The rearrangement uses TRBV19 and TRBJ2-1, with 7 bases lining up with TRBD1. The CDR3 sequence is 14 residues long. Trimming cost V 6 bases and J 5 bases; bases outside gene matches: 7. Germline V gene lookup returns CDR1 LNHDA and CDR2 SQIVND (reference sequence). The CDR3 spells CASSRQGSDNEQFF. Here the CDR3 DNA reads TGTGCCAGTAGCCGACAGGGTTCGGACAATGAGCAGTTCTTC.

CDR3 sequence (DNA): TGTGCCATCAGTGAGTTGCAGACCGGAGGCACTGAAGCTTTCTTT. The encoded protein is CAISELQTGGTEAFF. The rearrangement links TRBV10-3 to TRBJ1-1; D not certain. The ends were cut back, 1 base at V and 4 bases at J, with 13 bases in the middle. The CDR3 length is 15 residues. CDR1 and CDR2 from the germline V gene are ENHRY and SYGVKD.

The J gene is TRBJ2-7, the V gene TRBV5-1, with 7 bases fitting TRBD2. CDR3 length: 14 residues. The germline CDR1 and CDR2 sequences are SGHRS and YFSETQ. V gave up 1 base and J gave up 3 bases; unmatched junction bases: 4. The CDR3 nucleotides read TGCGCCAGCAGCTTGTTCCGGGGGGTCTACGAGCAGTACTTC. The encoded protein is CASSLFRGVYEQYF.

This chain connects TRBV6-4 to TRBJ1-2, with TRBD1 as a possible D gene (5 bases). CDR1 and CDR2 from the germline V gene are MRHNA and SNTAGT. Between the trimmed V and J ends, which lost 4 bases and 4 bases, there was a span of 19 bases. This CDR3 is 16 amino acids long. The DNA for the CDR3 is TGTGCCAGCAGTGCTTCGGGTGCAGGGCCTGGCTATGGCTACACCTTC. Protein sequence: CASSASGAGPGYGYTF.

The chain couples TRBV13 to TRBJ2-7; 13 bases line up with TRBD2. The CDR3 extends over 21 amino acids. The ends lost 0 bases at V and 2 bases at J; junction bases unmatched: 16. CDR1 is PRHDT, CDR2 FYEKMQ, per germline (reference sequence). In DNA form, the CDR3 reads TGTGCCAGCAGCTTAGGGACAGGGGGAACACTAGCGGGAGGGCCCGCCTACGAGCAGTACTTC. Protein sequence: CASSLGTGGTLAGGPAYEQYF.

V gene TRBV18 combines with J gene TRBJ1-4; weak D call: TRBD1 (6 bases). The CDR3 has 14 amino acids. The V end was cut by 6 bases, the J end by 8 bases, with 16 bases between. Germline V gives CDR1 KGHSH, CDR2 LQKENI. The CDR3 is CASSPGTTEEKLFF. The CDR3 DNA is TGTGCCAGCTCCCCTGGGACAACGGAAGAAAAACTGTTTTTT.

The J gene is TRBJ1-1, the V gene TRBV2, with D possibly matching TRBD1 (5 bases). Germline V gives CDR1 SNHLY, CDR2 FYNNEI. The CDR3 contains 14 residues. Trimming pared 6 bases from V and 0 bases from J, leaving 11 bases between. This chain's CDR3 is CASRADRLNTEAFF. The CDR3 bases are TGTGCCAGCAGAGCCGACAGATTGAACACTGAAGCTTTCTTT.

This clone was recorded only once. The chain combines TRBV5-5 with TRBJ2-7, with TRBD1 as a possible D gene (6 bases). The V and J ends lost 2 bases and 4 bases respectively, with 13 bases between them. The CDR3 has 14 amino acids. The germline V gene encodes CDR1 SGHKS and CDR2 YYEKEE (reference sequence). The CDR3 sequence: CASSFVDSLYEQYF. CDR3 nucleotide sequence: TGTGCCAGCAGCTTTGTGGACAGTTTATACGAGCAGTACTTC. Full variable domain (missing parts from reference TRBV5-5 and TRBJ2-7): DAGVTQSPTHLIKTRGQQVTLRCSPISGHKSVSWYQQVLGQGPQFIFQYYEKEERGRGNFPDRFSARQFPNYSSELNVNALLLGDSALYLCASSFVDSLYEQYFGPGTRLTVT.

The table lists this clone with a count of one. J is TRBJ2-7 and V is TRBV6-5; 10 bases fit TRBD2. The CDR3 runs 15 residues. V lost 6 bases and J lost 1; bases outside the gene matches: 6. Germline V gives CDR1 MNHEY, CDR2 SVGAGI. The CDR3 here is CASSSGTSESYEQYF. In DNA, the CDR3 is TGTGCCAGCAGCAGCGGGACTAGCGAATCCTACGAGCAGTACTTC.

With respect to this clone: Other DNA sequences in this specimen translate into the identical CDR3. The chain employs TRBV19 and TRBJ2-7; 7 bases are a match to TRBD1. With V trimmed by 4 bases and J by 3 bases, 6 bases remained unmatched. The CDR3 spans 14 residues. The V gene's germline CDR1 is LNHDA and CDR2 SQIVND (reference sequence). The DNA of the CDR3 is TGTGCCAGTAGTACGCGACAGGGATTCTACGAGCAGTACTTC. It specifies CASSTRQGFYEQYF.

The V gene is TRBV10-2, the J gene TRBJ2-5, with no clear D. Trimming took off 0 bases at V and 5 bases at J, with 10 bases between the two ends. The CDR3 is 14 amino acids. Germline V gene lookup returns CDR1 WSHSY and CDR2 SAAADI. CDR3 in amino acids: CASSESSRVETQYF. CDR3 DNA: TGCGCCAGCAGTGAGTCTTCTAGGGTCGAGACCCAGTACTTC.

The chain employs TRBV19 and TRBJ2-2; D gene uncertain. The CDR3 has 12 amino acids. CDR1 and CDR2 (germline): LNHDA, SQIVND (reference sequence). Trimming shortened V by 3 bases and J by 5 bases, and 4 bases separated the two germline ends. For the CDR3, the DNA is TGTGCCAGTAGTATCCGTACCGGGGAGCTGTTTTTT. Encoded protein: CASSIRTGELFF.

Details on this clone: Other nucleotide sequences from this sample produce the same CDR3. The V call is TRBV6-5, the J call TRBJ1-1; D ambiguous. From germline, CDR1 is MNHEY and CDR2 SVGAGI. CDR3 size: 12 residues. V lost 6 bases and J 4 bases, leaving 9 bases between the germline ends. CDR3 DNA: TGTGCCAGCAGCTTAGGTCCCACTGAAGCTTTCTTT. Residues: CASSLGPTEAFF.

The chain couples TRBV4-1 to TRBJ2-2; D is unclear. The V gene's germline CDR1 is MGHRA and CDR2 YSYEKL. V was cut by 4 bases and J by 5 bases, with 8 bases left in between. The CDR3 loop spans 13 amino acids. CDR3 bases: TGCGCCAGCAGCCCTGGACCTACCGGGGAGCTGTTTTTT. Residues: CASSPGPTGELFF.

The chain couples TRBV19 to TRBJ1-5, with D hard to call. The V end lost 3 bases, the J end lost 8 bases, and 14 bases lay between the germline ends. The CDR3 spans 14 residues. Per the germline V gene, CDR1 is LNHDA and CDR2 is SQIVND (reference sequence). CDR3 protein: CASSIGTAVEPQHF. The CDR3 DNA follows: TGTGCCAGTAGTATTGGAACAGCCGTGGAGCCCCAGCATTTT.

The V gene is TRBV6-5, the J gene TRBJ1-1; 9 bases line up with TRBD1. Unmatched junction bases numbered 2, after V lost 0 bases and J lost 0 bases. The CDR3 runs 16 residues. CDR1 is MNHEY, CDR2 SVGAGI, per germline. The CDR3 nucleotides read TGTGCCAGCAGTTACTCGACAGGGGGGGTGAACACTGAAGCTTTCTTT. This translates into CASSYSTGGVNTEAFF.

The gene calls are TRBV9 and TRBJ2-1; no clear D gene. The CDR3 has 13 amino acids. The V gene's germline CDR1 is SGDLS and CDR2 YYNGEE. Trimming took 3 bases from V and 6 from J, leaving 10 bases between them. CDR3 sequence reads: CASSAQAANEQFF. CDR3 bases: TGTGCCAGCAGCGCCCAGGCAGCCAATGAGCAGTTCTTC.

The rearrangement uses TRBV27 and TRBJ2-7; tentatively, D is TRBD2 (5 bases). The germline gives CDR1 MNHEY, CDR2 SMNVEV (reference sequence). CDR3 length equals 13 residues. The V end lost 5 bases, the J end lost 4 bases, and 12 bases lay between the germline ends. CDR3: CASSTRPGYEQYF. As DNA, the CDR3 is TGTGCCAGCAGTACTAGGCCGGGATACGAGCAGTACTTC.

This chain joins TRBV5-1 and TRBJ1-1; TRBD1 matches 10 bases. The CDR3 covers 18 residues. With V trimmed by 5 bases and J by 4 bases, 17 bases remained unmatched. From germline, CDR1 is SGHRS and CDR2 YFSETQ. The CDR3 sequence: CASRPTRGQGRMGTEAFF. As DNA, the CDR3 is TGCGCCAGCAGGCCCACACGGGGACAGGGGAGGATGGGCACTGAAGCTTTCTTT.